The sequence of this TCR beta chain was determined in a study of shared clonotypes between healthy human individuals. Naive-designated CD8 cells lacked CD45RO, were positively enriched for CCR7, and omitted terminally differentiated effector memory CD45RA+ cells. The CDR3 loop spans 13 amino acids. The germline gives CDR1 MDHEN, CDR2 SYDVKM. With 3 bases clipped from V and 6 bases from J, the junction kept 3 bases outside the gene matches. Sequencing was performed with immunoSEQ multiplex PCR; in TCRdb, only in-frame clones are kept and a portion is missing. In the table there are hundreds of thousands of clones, 92% of which are singletons.

The sample was naive CD8+ T cells sorted from blood. V gene TRBV28 combines with J gene TRBJ2-3; 7 bases are shared with TRBD1. The TCR originated in a man aged 25 to 40 in good health. The chain's CDR3 is CASSFQGEDTQYF. Written as DNA, the CDR3 is TGTGCCAGCAGTTTCCAGGGGGAGGATACGCAGTATTTT.